The 4 T cell receptor beta chains listed next were all sequenced from one sample in a study of T cell clones after liver transplantation. Generated by immunoSEQ multiplex PCR, the TCRdb table keeps only in-frame clones and is missing some. The sample records some 70,000 clones, 80% being singletons. The specimen comprised CD4+ T cells from blood, sampled before liver transplant. The receptors shown here come from a human donor who received a liver transplant.

This clone has more than one count but fewer than ten. The chain couples TRBV27 to TRBJ2-7; TRBD2 matches 10 bases. The CDR3 extends over 14 amino acids. V gave up 6 bases and J gave up 0 bases; unmatched junction bases: 2. Germline-derived CDR1 and CDR2 are MNHEY and SMNVEV (reference sequence). In DNA form, the CDR3 reads TGTGCCAGCAGGCGGACTAGCGGCTCCTACGAGCAGTACTTC. Translated, it gives CASRRTSGSYEQYF.

In its sample, this clone was seen a few times. The chain has TRBV6-1 and TRBJ1-4; D gene unclear. This CDR3 is built from 15 residues. From germline, CDR1 is MNHNS and CDR2 SASEGT. Trimming stripped 1 base from V and 4 bases from J, with 10 bases between. Written as DNA, the CDR3 is TGTGCCAGCAGTGAAGGTCGTTCGATTAATGAAAAACTGTTTTTT. Its protein product is CASSEGRSINEKLFF.

The V gene is TRBV10-3, the J gene TRBJ1-1; 7 nucleotides match TRBD1. Germline V gives CDR1 ENHRY, CDR2 SYGVKD. The CDR3 runs to 12 residues. Losses at the gene ends were 8 bases for V and 1 base for J; bases not matched to a gene: 1. The CDR3 is CAIAGGNTEAFF. The CDR3, as DNA: TGTGCCATCGCAGGGGGGAACACTGAAGCTTTCTTT.

V gene TRBV7-3 combines with J gene TRBJ2-7; D may be TRBD1 or TRBD2 (5 bases each). The CDR3 sequence is 15 residues long. CDR1 SGHTA and CDR2 FQGTGA come from the germline V gene. Trimming removed 4 bases from V and 3 bases from J, with 16 bases in between. CDR3 sequence (DNA): TGTGCCAGCAGCTCAATTGGGGACCGAGACTACGAGCAGTACTTC. Its translation is CASSSIGDRDYEQYF. The complete variable domain, with remaining parts taken from reference TRBV7-3 and TRBJ2-7, reads GAGVSQTPSNKVTEKGKYVELRCDPISGHTALYWYRQSLGQGPEFLIYFQGTGAADDSGLPNDRFFAVRPEGSVSTLKIQRTERGDSAVYLCASSSIGDRDYEQYFGPGTRLTVT.